This T cell receptor (beta chain) was recovered during a study of blood T cell repertoires in COVID-19. At the level of the study: Samples came from the United States, Italy and Spain, spanning acute and convalescent COVID-19. PBMCs, B-cell-depleted T cells, or T cells provided the cDNA or gDNA that made up the material.

The germline gives CDR1 SEHNR, CDR2 FQNEAQ (reference sequence). This CDR3 is built from 15 residues. The V gene end was trimmed by 0 bases and the J gene end by 7 bases; junction bases not matched to a gene: 6. Per the original data handling: Amplification of reference gene primers was used by the study to estimate nucleated cell counts. Data came from immunoSEQ multiplex PCR; TCRdb stores just in-frame clones and leaves some out. V and J calls plus clone size are reproduced from that table; the DNA served to infer D and trimming. The repertoire has 80,000 to 100,000 clones, over 70% of them found once; the top ten carry about 4.1%.

The receptor was isolated from a man in his sixties with acute or convalescent COVID-19. The chain joins TRBV7-9 to TRBJ2-1, with 7 bases that match TRBD2. Sequencing was carried out using peripheral blood. The CDR3 loop reads CASSLASGIVNEQFF. As DNA, the CDR3 is TGTGCCAGCAGCTTAGCGAGCGGGATCGTAAATGAGCAGTTCTTC.